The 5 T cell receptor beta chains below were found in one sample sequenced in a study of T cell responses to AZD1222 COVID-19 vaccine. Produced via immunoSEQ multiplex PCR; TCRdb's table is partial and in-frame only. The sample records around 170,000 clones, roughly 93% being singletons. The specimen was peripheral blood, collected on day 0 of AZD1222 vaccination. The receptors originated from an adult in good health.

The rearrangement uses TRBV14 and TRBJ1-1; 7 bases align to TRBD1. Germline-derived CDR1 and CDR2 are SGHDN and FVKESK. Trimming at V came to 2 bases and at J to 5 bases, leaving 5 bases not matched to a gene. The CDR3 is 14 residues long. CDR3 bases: TGTGCCAGCAGCCAATTCGACAGGGCTACTGAAGCTTTCTTT. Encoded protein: CASSQFDRATEAFF.

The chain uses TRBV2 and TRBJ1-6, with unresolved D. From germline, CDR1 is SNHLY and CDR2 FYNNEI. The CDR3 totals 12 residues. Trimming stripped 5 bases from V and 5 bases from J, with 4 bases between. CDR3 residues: CASSPNNSPLHF. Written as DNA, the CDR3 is TGTGCCAGCAGTCCAAATAATTCACCCCTCCACTTT.

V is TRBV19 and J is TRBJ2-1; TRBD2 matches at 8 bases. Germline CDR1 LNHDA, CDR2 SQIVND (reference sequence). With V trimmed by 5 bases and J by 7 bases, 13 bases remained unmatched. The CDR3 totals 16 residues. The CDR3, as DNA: TGTGCCAGTAGTCCGCCGCTCGGACTAGCTCGGAATGAGCAGTTCTTC. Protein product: CASSPPLGLARNEQFF.

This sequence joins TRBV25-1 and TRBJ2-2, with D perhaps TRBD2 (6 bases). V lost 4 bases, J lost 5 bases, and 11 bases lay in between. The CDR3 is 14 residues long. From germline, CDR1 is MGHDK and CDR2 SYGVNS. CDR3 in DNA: TGTGCCAGCAGTGGAATCGGGAGTACCGGGGAGCTGTTTTTT. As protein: CASSGIGSTGELFF. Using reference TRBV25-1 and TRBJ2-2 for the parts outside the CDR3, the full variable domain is EADIYQTPRYLVIGTGKKITLECSQTMGHDKMYWYQQDPGMELHLIHYSYGVNSTEKGDLSSESTVSRIRTEHFPLTLESARPSHTSQYLCASSGIGSTGELFFGEGSRLTVL.

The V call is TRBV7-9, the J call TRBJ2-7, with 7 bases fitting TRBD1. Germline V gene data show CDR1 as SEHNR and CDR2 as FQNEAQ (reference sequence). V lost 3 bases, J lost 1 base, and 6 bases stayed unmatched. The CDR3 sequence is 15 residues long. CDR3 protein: CASSLRTGISYEQYF. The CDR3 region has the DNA TGTGCCAGCAGCTTGAGGACAGGAATTTCCTACGAGCAGTACTTC.